The present TCR beta chain was sequenced within a study of early stage breast cancer tumors. Background on the study: Of fewer than 20 invasive breast tumors, about a dozen were hormone receptor-positive, HER2-negative. Samples were sequenced at approximately 9.5-fold average coverage.

The protocol was immunoSEQ multiplex PCR, while the TCRdb copy is restricted to in-frame clones and leaves out a portion. The table includes 5,000 to 5,500 clones, around 64% detected once. The adjacent normal breast tissue was taken about 2-4 cm from the tumor. Trimming cost V 5 bases and J 5 bases; bases outside gene matches: 3. The CDR3 consists of 15 residues. CDR1 SEHNR and CDR2 FQNEAQ come from the germline V gene (reference sequence). Material: normal breast tissue next to the tumor. V gene TRBV7-9 combines with J gene TRBJ1-4; 12 bases agree with TRBD1. This receptor was identified in a person aged 55 to 70 with breast cancer. Written as DNA, the CDR3 is TGTGCCAGCAGCCCTGGGACAGGGGGCAATGAAAAACTGTTTTTT. This codes for CASSPGTGGNEKLFF.